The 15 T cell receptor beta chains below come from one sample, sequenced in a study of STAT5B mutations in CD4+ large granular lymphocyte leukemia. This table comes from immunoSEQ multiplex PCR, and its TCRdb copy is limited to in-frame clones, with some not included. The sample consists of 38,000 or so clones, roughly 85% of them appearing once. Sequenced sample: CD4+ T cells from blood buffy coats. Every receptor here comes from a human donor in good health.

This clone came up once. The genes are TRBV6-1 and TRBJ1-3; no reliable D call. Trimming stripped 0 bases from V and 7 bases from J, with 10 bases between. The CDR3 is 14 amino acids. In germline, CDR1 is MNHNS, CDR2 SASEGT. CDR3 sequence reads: CASSEALIMNTIYF. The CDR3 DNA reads TGTGCCAGCAGTGAAGCGCTAATCATGAACACCATATATTTT.

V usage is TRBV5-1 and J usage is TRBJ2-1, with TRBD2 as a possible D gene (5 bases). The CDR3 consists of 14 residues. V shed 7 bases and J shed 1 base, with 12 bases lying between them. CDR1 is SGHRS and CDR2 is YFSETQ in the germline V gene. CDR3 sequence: CASFRPGSYNEQFF. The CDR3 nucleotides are TGCGCCAGCTTCAGACCGGGGTCCTACAATGAGCAGTTCTTC.

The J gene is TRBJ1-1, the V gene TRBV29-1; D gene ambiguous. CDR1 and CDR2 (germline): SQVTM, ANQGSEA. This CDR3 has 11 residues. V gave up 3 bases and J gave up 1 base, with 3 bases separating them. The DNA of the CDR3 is TGCAGCGTTGACGGGAACACTGAAGCTTTCTTT. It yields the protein CSVDGNTEAFF. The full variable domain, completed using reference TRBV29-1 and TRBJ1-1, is SAVISQKPSRDICQRGTSLTIQCQVDSQVTMMFWYRQQPGQSLTLIATANQGSEATYESGFVIDKFPISRPNLTFSTLTVSNMSPEDSSIYLCSVDGNTEAFFGQGTRLTVV.

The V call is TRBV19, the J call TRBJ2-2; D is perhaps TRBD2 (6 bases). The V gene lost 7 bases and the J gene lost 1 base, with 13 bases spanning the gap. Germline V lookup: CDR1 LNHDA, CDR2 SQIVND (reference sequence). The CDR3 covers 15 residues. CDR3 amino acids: CASIRDFLNTGELFF. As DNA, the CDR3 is TGTGCCAGTATCCGGGACTTCTTGAACACCGGGGAGCTGTTTTTT.

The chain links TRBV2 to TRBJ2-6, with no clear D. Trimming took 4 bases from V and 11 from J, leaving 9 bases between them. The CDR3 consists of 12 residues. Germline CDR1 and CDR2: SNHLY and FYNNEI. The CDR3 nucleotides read TGTGCCAGCAGTGCCCTGGACGACGTCCTGACTTTC. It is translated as CASSALDDVLTF.

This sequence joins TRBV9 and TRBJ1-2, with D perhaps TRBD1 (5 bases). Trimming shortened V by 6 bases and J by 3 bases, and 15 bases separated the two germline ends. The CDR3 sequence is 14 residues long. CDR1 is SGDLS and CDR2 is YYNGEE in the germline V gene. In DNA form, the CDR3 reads TGTGCCAGCAACCCCCGGGGGGAAGACTATGGCTACACCTTC. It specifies CASNPRGEDYGYTF.

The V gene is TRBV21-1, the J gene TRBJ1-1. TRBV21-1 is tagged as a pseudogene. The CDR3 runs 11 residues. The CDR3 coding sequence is TGTGCCAGCACCGTAGACACTGAAGCTTTCTTT. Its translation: CASTVDTEAFF.

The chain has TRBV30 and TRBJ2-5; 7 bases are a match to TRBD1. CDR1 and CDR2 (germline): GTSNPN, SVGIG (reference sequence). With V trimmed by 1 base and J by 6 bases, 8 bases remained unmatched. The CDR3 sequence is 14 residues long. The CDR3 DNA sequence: TGTGCCTGGAGTGCAACAGGGGAGCGACAGACCCAGTACTTC. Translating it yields CAWSATGERQTQYF.

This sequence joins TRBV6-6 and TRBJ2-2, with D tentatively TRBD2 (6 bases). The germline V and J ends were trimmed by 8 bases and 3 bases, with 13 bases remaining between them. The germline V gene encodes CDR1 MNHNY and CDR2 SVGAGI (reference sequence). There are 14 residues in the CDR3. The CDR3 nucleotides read TGTGCCAGCCGTAGGAGGGTTGACACCGGGGAGCTGTTTTTT. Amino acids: CASRRRVDTGELFF.

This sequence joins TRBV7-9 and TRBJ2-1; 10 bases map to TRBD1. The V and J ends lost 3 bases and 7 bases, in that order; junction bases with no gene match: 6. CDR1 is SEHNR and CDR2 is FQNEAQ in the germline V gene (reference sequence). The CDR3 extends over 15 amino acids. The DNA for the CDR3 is TGTGCCAGCAGCTTCCGGACAGGGGGGGGGAATGAGCAGTTCTTC. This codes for CASSFRTGGGNEQFF.

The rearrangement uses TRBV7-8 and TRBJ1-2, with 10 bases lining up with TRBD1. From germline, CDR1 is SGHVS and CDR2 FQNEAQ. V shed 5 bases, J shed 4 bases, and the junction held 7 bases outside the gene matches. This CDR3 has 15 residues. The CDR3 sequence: CASSQRQGAGYGYTF. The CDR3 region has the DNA TGTGCCAGCAGCCAGCGACAGGGGGCTGGCTATGGCTACACCTTC.

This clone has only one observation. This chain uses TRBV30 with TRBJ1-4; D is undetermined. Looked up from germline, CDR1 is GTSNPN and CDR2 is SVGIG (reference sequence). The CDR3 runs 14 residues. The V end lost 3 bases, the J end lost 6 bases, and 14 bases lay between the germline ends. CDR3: CAWRPQLLHEKLFF. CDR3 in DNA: TGTGCCTGGAGGCCACAGCTTCTGCATGAAAAACTGTTTTTT.

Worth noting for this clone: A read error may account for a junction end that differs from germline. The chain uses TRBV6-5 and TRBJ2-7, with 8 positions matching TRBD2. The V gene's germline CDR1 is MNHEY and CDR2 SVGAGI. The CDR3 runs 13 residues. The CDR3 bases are TGTGCCAGCACCAACGGGGGGGCCTACGAGCGGTACTTC. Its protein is CASTNGGAYERYF.

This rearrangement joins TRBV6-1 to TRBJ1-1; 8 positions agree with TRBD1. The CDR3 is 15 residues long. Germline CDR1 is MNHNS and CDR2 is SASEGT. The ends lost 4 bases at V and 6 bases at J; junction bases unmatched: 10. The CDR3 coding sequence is TGTGCCAGCAGTGGCGAACGGACAGGGAGGGCTGAAGCTTTCTTT. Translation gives CASSGERTGRAEAFF.

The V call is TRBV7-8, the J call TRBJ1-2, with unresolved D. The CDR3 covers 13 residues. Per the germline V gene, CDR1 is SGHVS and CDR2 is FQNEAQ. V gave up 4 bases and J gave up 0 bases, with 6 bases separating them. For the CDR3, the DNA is TGTGCCAGCAGCTCCACAGCTAACTATGGCTACACCTTC. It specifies CASSSTANYGYTF.